Listed below are T cell receptor beta chains from one sample, sequenced in a study of shared clonotypes between healthy human individuals. Here immunoSEQ multiplex PCR was the method, and the copy in TCRdb shows in-frame clones only, minus some. The sample shows a few million clones, approximately 94% of them seen only once. The material sequenced was naive CD4+ T cells sorted from blood. The receptor set was obtained from a young man in good health. The CDR3 runs from the conserved cysteine through the conserved F or W. The order of the fields is D gene, clone size, J gene, CDR3 length, V gene, CDR3 DNA, CDR3 protein. A D gene is named only where the DNA matches it firmly. A row's size may be missing; if present it is once, few, many or a size class.

NA,NA,TRBJ1-5,16,TRBV30,TGTGCCTGGAGTGTAAATGGCAGGGGTAGCAATCAGCCCCAGCATTTT,CAWSVNGRGSNQPQHF
TRBD2,NA,TRBJ2-3,16,TRBV7-9,TGTGCCAGCAGACCAGATAGCGGGGGGACCACAGATACGCAGTATTTT,CASRPDSGGTTDTQYF
TRBD2,NA,TRBJ2-4,17,TRBV7-9,TGTGCCAGCACCGGACTAGCGGGAGGACTAGCCAAAAACATTCAGTACTTC,CASTGLAGGLAKNIQYF
NA,few,TRBJ1-2,14,TRBV4-1,TGCGCCAGCAGCCAATCGTGGGGGTTACGGGGCTACACCTTC,CASSQSWGLRGYTF
TRBD1,NA,TRBJ1-4,13,TRBV6-6,TGTGCCAGCAGCCCTGACAGGGCTGAAAAACTGTTTTTT,CASSPDRAEKLFF
NA,NA,TRBJ1-6,14,TRBV30,TGTGCCTGGAGTGCAGGCGATGGAATGTGGCCCCTCCACTTT,CAWSAGDGMWPLHF
TRBD1,NA,TRBJ2-7,16,TRBV9,TGTGCCAGCAGCCCTCGACCGGGACAGGGGATCTACGAGCAGTACTTC,CASSPRPGQGIYEQYF
TRBD2,NA,TRBJ2-5,16,TRBV11-2,TGTGCCAGCAGCTTAGTAGGTAGCGGGAATTGGGAGACCCAGTACTTC,CASSLVGSGNWETQYF
NA,NA,TRBJ1-5,17,TRBV19,TGTGCCAGTAGTAAAACCAGGGACAACTATAGCAATCAGCCCCAGCATTTT,CASSKTRDNYSNQPQHF
NA,once,TRBJ2-7,14,TRBV18,TGTGCCAGCTCTCACCGGGATAGTACCTACGAGCAGTACTTC,CASSHRDSTYEQYF
TRBD2,NA,TRBJ2-3,16,TRBV2,TGTGCCAGCAGGACTAGCGGGGGGGCCATAGCAGATACGCAGTATTTT,CASRTSGGAIADTQYF
TRBD1,NA,TRBJ1-2,15,TRBV11-2,TGTGCCAGCAGCTTAGTCTCAGGGGGTAACTATGGCTACACCTTC,CASSLVSGGNYGYTF
TRBD1,NA,TRBJ2-1,14,TRBV6-6,TGTGCCAGCAGTAATGGACAGGGTCGCAATGAGCAGTTCTTC,CASSNGQGRNEQFF
TRBD1,NA,TRBJ1-5,15,TRBV7-2,TGTGCCAGCAGCCAAACCGGGACAGGGGATCAGCCCCAGCATTTT,CASSQTGTGDQPQHF
NA,NA,TRBJ2-1,13,TRBV2,TGTGCCAGCAGTGATGCTGGTAAGAATGAGCAGTTCTTC,CASSDAGKNEQFF
NA,NA,TRBJ2-2,10,TRBV7-9,TGTGCCAGCAAGAACGGGGAGCTGTTTTTT,CASKNGELFF
TRBD1,NA,TRBJ2-7,14,TRBV18,TGTGCCAGCTCACCACAGGCCAGGGGGAACGAGCAGTACTTC,CASSPQARGNEQYF
NA,NA,TRBJ2-7,15,TRBV6-1,TGTGCCAGCAGCAGAGGGTGGGATGGAACCTACGAGCAGTACTTC,CASSRGWDGTYEQYF
TRBD2,NA,TRBJ2-1,15,TRBV30,TGTGCCTGGAGTGTGCCGGGACTAGTTCCCGATGAGCAGTTCTTC,CAWSVPGLVPDEQFF
NA,NA,TRBJ1-3,15,TRBV11-2,TGTGCCAGCAGGCCCGGGAGGGGCTCTGGAAACACCATATATTTT,CASRPGRGSGNTIYF
NA,NA,TRBJ2-4,19,TRBV6-9,TGTGCCAGCAGCCCTACTCAAAGGGGAGGGGGTAAGGCCAAAAACATTCAGTACTTC,CASSPTQRGGGKAKNIQYF
NA,NA,TRBJ1-5,15,TRBV6-5,TGTGCCAGCAGTTACTCTACAGGGAAGGGTCAGCCCCAGCATTTT,CASSYSTGKGQPQHF
NA,NA,TRBJ2-7,14,TRBV30,TGTGCCTGGACCCGAGACAGGCGCTCCTACGAGCAGTACTTC,CAWTRDRRSYEQYF
NA,NA,TRBJ2-7,14,TRBV5-6,TGTGCCAGCAGTCTTCCAGGTGATGACTACGAGCAGTACTTC,CASSLPGDDYEQYF
TRBD2,NA,TRBJ2-5,14,TRBV6-1,TGTGCCAGCAGTGACGGGGGGGGGCTGAAGACCCAGTACTTC,CASSDGGGLKTQYF
NA,few,TRBJ2-7,14,TRBV2,TGTGCCAGCAGCCCCGGACACGGGCAGTACGAGCAGTACTTC,CASSPGHGQYEQYF
NA,NA,TRBJ2-3,14,TRBV5-1,TGCGCCAGCAGCTTGGGTACAGCCACAGATACGCAGTATTTT,CASSLGTATDTQYF
NA,NA,TRBJ2-7,11,TRBV28,TGTGCCAGCAGTCGGGACTTCGAGCAGTACTTC,CASSRDFEQYF
NA,NA,TRBJ2-7,14,TRBV7-2,TGTGCCAGCAGCTTAGAGGGACTTAGCTACGAGCAGTACTTC,CASSLEGLSYEQYF
NA,once,TRBJ1-5,14,TRBV18,TGTGCCAGCTCACCACCTGCGGCAGATCAGCCCCAGCATTTT,CASSPPAADQPQHF
NA,NA,TRBJ2-3,15,TRBV19,TGTGCCAGTAGTGGGGGTCTTTCGGGCACAGATACGCAGTATTTT,CASSGGLSGTDTQYF
TRBD1,NA,TRBJ2-3,14,TRBV2,TGTGCCAGCACAAGGACAGGGTGGACAGATACGCAGTATTTT,CASTRTGWTDTQYF
NA,once,TRBJ1-5,14,TRBV5-1,TGCGCCAGCAGCTTGGCTGGGGCTAATCAGCCCCAGCATTTT,CASSLAGANQPQHF
TRBD1,NA,TRBJ1-5,15,TRBV6-6,TGTGCCAGCAGTAAACCGGGACAGGCACCTCAGCCCCAGCATTTT,CASSKPGQAPQPQHF
NA,once,TRBJ1-5,18,TRBV23-1,TGCGCCAGCAGTTACCCACCGGAACAGGGATATAGCAATCAGCCCCAGCATTTT,CASSYPPEQGYSNQPQHF
TRBD2,NA,TRBJ2-2,17,TRBV5-4,TGTGCCAGCACCCAGGGACTAGCGGGAGTGAACACCGGGGAGCTGTTTTTT,CASTQGLAGVNTGELFF
TRBD2,NA,TRBJ2-1,16,TRBV4-1,TGCGCCAGCAGCCAAGATCCTAGCGGGGGGTACAATGAGCAGTTCTTC,CASSQDPSGGYNEQFF
NA,NA,TRBJ2-7,13,TRBV18,TGTGCCAGCTCACCGATCGTCTCCTACGAGCAGTACTTC,CASSPIVSYEQYF
NA,NA,TRBJ1-4,17,TRBV7-2,TGTGCCAGCAGCTTAGTTGGCAGGGGAAGGAGTAATGAAAAACTGTTTTTT,CASSLVGRGRSNEKLFF
NA,NA,TRBJ2-3,17,TRBV7-2,TGTGCCAGCAGCTCCGGCGGCGAGAGCGGAAGCACAGATACGCAGTATTTT,CASSSGGESGSTDTQYF
NA,NA,TRBJ2-7,15,TRBV19,TGTGCCAGTAGTATATCCGGGGATGGCCCCTACGAGCAGTACTTC,CASSISGDGPYEQYF
NA,once,TRBJ2-1,13,TRBV5-1,TGCGCCAGCAACCGGGACAACAACAATGAGCAGTTCTTC,CASNRDNNNEQFF
NA,NA,TRBJ2-7,9,TRBV21-1,TGTGCCAGCAGTTACGAGCAGTACTTC,CASSYEQYF
TRBD2,NA,TRBJ2-2,18,TRBV28,TGTGCCAGCAGTTTATCCATGGGACTAGCGGGGAACACCGGGGAGCTGTTTTTT,CASSLSMGLAGNTGELFF
TRBD2,NA,TRBJ2-1,16,TRBV10-2,TGCGCCAGCAGCCGTGGGACTAGCGGAATTTACAATGAGCAGTTCTTC,CASSRGTSGIYNEQFF
NA,NA,TRBJ2-5,12,TRBV27,TGTGCCAGCTACGACACCTCAGGGACCCAGTACTTC,CASYDTSGTQYF
TRBD2,once,TRBJ2-5,15,TRBV5-1,TGCGCCAGCAGCTTGGTTCTAGCGGGAGGTGAGACCCAGTACTTC,CASSLVLAGGETQYF
TRBD2,NA,TRBJ2-3,16,TRBV10-1,TGCGCCAGCAGTGGTTCCGCGGGAGGATCCACAGATACGCAGTATTTT,CASSGSAGGSTDTQYF
TRBD2,once,TRBJ2-1,16,TRBV14,TGTGCCAGCAGCCAAGAGAATAGCTTGGGGGGGAATGAGCAGTTCTTC,CASSQENSLGGNEQFF
TRBD1,NA,TRBJ2-2,13,TRBV7-3,TGTGCCAGCAGTCCTCAGACAGGGCGGGAGCTGTTTTTT,CASSPQTGRELFF
NA,NA,TRBJ2-4,15,TRBV6-5,TGTGCCAGCAGTTACGGAGACCTAGCCAAAAACATTCAGTACTTC,CASSYGDLAKNIQYF
NA,NA,TRBJ2-2,15,TRBV28,TGTGCCAGCAGTTTATCTTCCATTCTCACCGGGGAGCTGTTTTTT,CASSLSSILTGELFF
TRBD1,NA,TRBJ1-5,14,TRBV2,TGTGCCAGCATCAAGGACAGGCAAGAACAGCCCCAGCATTTT,CASIKDRQEQPQHF
TRBD1,NA,TRBJ1-1,14,TRBV6-1,TGTGCCAGCAGTTTACAGGGGGTGAACACTGAAGCTTTCTTT,CASSLQGVNTEAFF
NA,NA,TRBJ1-3,15,TRBV28,TGTGCCAGCACTGGAGGGCTGAGCTCTGGAAACACCATATATTTT,CASTGGLSSGNTIYF
TRBD1,NA,TRBJ1-2,14,TRBV11-2,TGTGCCAGCAGCGCAGGCCAGGGGGCGGGAGGCTACACCTTC,CASSAGQGAGGYTF
NA,NA,TRBJ1-6,14,TRBV6-1,TGTGCCAGCAGCGTCCGGGACCATAATTCACCCCTCCACTTT,CASSVRDHNSPLHF
NA,NA,TRBJ1-6,16,TRBV28,TGTGCCAGCAGTTCGGTACCGGGACGGATTAATTCACCCCTCCACTTT,CASSSVPGRINSPLHF